These 32 T cell receptor beta chains originate from one sample sequenced in a study of blood T cell repertoires in COVID-19. The repertoire was sequenced with immunoSEQ multiplex PCR; TCRdb's copy has only in-frame clones and lacks some. The sample lists 130,000 or so clones, approximately 87% occurring once. The sequencing sample was made of peripheral blood. These receptors were obtained from a middle-aged man with acute or convalescent COVID-19.

The genes are TRBV7-2 and TRBJ1-2; D not resolved. Germline V gives CDR1 SGHTA, CDR2 FQGNSA. V lost 4 bases and J lost 8, with 14 bases in between. CDR3 length equals 13 residues. The CDR3 loop reads CASSSRRAGGYTF. In DNA form, the CDR3 reads TGTGCCAGCAGCTCCAGGAGGGCCGGGGGCTACACCTTC.

This clone has just a few counts. J is TRBJ2-7 and V is TRBV6-2 or TRBV6-3, with 10 bases fitting TRBD2. The V gene's germline CDR1 is MNHEY and CDR2 SVGEGT. The CDR3 consists of 15 residues. V lost 4 bases to trimming and J lost 1 base; unmatched junction nucleotides: 4. The CDR3 DNA is TGTGCCAGCAGTTCGACTAGCGGGCCTTCCTACGAGCAGTACTTC. This sequence encodes CASSSTSGPSYEQYF.

The chain employs TRBV29-1 and TRBJ1-1, with TRBD1 matching 10 bases. The germline V gene encodes CDR1 SQVTM and CDR2 ANQGSEA. The length of the CDR3 is 18 residues. J lost 0 bases, V lost 7 bases, and 17 bases had no gene match. The CDR3 is CSGRDRGPGLRMNTEAFF. As DNA, the CDR3 is TGCAGCGGTCGGGACAGGGGCCCGGGGCTCCGCATGAACACTGAAGCTTTCTTT.

This rearrangement joins TRBV10-2 to TRBJ1-1; D gene uncertain. The length of the CDR3 is 13 residues. V lost 3 bases and J 0 bases, leaving 5 bases between the germline ends. Germline V CDR1 and CDR2: WSHSY, SAAADI. For the CDR3, the DNA is TGCGCCAGCAGTGACAGAATGAACACTGAAGCTTTCTTT. As protein: CASSDRMNTEAFF.

The chain is built from TRBV7-7 and TRBJ2-1; 11 nucleotides agree with TRBD2. The CDR3 is 14 amino acids. The germline CDR1 and CDR2 sequences are SSHAT and FNYEAQ (reference sequence). The J segment lost 8 bases and the V segment lost 2 bases, leaving 2 bases of the junction unmatched. The CDR3 spells CASSLIAGGDEQFF. The CDR3 DNA follows: TGTGCCAGCAGCTTAATAGCGGGAGGGGATGAGCAGTTCTTC.

This clone was seen a few times. The chain joins TRBV27 to TRBJ1-1; D is undetermined. CDR1 is MNHEY, CDR2 SMNVEV, per germline (reference sequence). V lost 1 base, J lost 4 bases, and 16 bases lay in between. This CDR3 contains 16 residues. This chain's CDR3 is CASSLFNGVAGTEAFF. CDR3 in DNA: TGTGCCAGCAGTTTATTTAACGGGGTGGCGGGCACTGAAGCTTTCTTT.

This chain joins TRBV2 and TRBJ2-2; D is perhaps TRBD1 (6 bases). V was pared by 4 bases and J by 0 bases, with 18 bases between. The length of the CDR3 is 18 residues. In germline, CDR1 is SNHLY, CDR2 FYNNEI. The CDR3, as DNA: TGTGCCAGCAGTGCTATGGGCAGGGGAACGACGAACACCGGGGAGCTGTTTTTT. Translated, it gives CASSAMGRGTTNTGELFF.

V gene TRBV19 combines with J gene TRBJ1-2, with no clear D. From germline, CDR1 is LNHDA and CDR2 SQIVND (reference sequence). The CDR3 has 15 amino acids. V lost 11 bases and J 3 bases, leaving 22 bases between the germline ends. Written as DNA, the CDR3 is TGTGCCGCCTCCCCCGGGTCCCGACCCGACTATGGCTACACCTTC. It encodes CAASPGSRPDYGYTF.

This rearrangement joins TRBV11-3 to TRBJ2-7; D may be TRBD1 (6 bases). The V end was cut by 4 bases, the J end by 7 bases, with 11 bases between. In germline, CDR1 is SGHNT, CDR2 YENEEA. This CDR3 region has 12 residues. The CDR3 DNA reads as TGTGCCAGCAGCTCTACCACAGGGGAGCAGTACTTC. As protein: CASSSTTGEQYF.

This clone was detected only a few times. The chain recombines TRBV19 with TRBJ1-3, with D unresolved. The V end lost 5 bases, the J end lost 0 bases, and 11 bases lay between the germline ends. Germline assignment: CDR1 LNHDA and CDR2 SQIVND (reference sequence). The CDR3 loop spans 15 amino acids. The CDR3 loop reads CASSVYSFSGNTIYF. The CDR3 DNA sequence: TGTGCCAGTAGTGTGTACAGCTTCTCTGGAAACACCATATATTTT.

The gene calls are TRBV2 and TRBJ2-5; 7 positions match TRBD1. The CDR3 spans 16 residues. CDR1 is SNHLY, CDR2 FYNNEI, per germline. Losses at the gene ends were 6 bases for V and 4 bases for J; bases not matched to a gene: 14. The CDR3 loop reads CASSEQGLRVGETQYF. Here the CDR3 DNA reads TGTGCCAGCAGCGAACAGGGGTTAAGGGTAGGAGAGACCCAGTACTTC.

This rearrangement joins TRBV7-8 to TRBJ2-3; 16 nucleotides agree with TRBD2. The length of the CDR3 is 15 residues. Trimming cost V 5 bases and J 8 bases; bases outside gene matches: 4. The germline CDR1 and CDR2 sequences are SGHVS and FQNEAQ. CDR3 in DNA: TGTGCCAGCAGCCCGGGGACTAGCGGGAGGGGTACGCAGTATTTT. Its protein is CASSPGTSGRGTQYF.

This clone occurred once. The chain recombines TRBV7-6 with TRBJ2-5, with 12 bases fitting TRBD2. The CDR3 length is 19 residues. Per germline, CDR1 SGHVS and CDR2 FNYEAQ. The trim removed 2 bases at V and 5 bases at J, leaving 15 bases unmatched. The CDR3 is CASSLLGPSASGREETQYF. Here the CDR3 DNA reads TGTGCCAGCAGCTTACTGGGGCCGTCGGCTAGCGGGAGGGAGGAGACCCAGTACTTC.

The chain links TRBV11-2 to TRBJ2-6; 9 bases fit TRBD1. Trimming at V came to 5 bases and at J to 1 base, leaving 9 bases not matched to a gene. The CDR3 is 18 residues long. Germline lookup yields CDR1 SGHAT and CDR2 FQNNGV. CDR3 nucleotides: TGTGCCAGCAGCCTGGCCCCGGGACAGGGATCTGGGGCCAACGTCCTGACTTTC. This gives the protein CASSLAPGQGSGANVLTF.

The rearrangement uses TRBV18 and TRBJ1-2, with TRBD1 matching over 8 bases. Germline trimming cut 3 bases from V and 5 bases from J; bases unmatched to any gene: 11. The germline gives CDR1 KGHSH, CDR2 LQKENI. This CDR3 spans 16 amino acids. CDR3 sequence (DNA): TGTGCCAGCTCACCTGTCCCGGGACAGGTGGGATATGGCTACACCTTC. Its protein product is CASSPVPGQVGYGYTF.

The CDR3 region is CASSYTPGQGYTDTQYF. In nucleotides, the CDR3 is TGTGCCAGCAGTTATACCCCCGGACAGGGATACACAGATACGCAGTATTTT. The genes are TRBV6-2 or TRBV6-3 and TRBJ2-3; 8 positions agree with TRBD1. V was clipped by 3 bases and J by 2 bases; unmatched bases: 10. Germline V lookup: CDR1 MNHEY, CDR2 SVGEGT. The CDR3 totals 17 residues.

The chain carries TRBV6-2 or TRBV6-3 and TRBJ2-4; perhaps TRBD1 as D (5 bases). The CDR3 has 16 residues. Germline V gene lookup returns CDR1 MNHEY and CDR2 SVGEGT. Trimming shortened V by 2 bases and J by 0 bases, and 11 bases separated the two germline ends. CDR3 region: CASSYRDRLAKNIQYF. DNA for the CDR3: TGTGCCAGCAGTTACCGAGACAGATTAGCCAAAAACATTCAGTACTTC.

This chain links TRBV9 with TRBJ2-2; 13 positions agree with TRBD2. The V gene end was trimmed by 2 bases and the J gene end by 4 bases; junction bases not matched to a gene: 11. Germline V CDR1 and CDR2: SGDLS, YYNGEE. This CDR3 is 19 amino acids long. Here the CDR3 DNA reads TGTGCCAGCAGCGTCACGATAGGGACTAGCGGGACGATCACCGGGGAGCTGTTTTTT. Its protein is CASSVTIGTSGTITGELFF.

The J gene is TRBJ2-2, the V gene TRBV5-1; 7 bases map to TRBD2. This CDR3 is 16 amino acids long. V was pared by 0 bases and J by 5 bases, with 7 bases of the junction left unmatched. Germline values: CDR1 SGHRS, CDR2 YFSETQ. The CDR3 bases are TGCGCCAGCAGCTTGGAAGGAGGACTAGATACCGGGGAGCTGTTTTTT. Its translation: CASSLEGGLDTGELFF.

The chain has TRBV5-5 and TRBJ1-1, with D unclear. Germline lookup yields CDR1 SGHKS and CDR2 YYEKEE (reference sequence). The V end was cut by 1 base, the J end by 7 bases, with 8 bases between. The CDR3 runs to 12 residues. The CDR3, as DNA: TGTGCCAGCAGCTTGTCATCCATTGAAGCTTTCTTT. This sequence encodes CASSLSSIEAFF.

V usage is TRBV14 and J usage is TRBJ2-3; D uncertain. Trimming shortened V by 6 bases and J by 6 bases, and 13 bases separated the two germline ends. The CDR3 has 13 amino acids. The germline V gene has CDR1 SGHDN and CDR2 FVKESK. This chain's CDR3 is CASRPDSLDTQYF. The CDR3 nucleotides are TGTGCCAGCAGACCTGACTCCCTGGATACGCAGTATTTT.

This clone has just one count. The chain carries TRBV27 and TRBJ1-6; D not resolved. CDR1 and CDR2 (germline): MNHEY, SMNVEV (reference sequence). The CDR3 runs to 15 residues. Trimming removed 2 bases from V and 0 bases from J, with 5 bases in between. The chain's CDR3 is CASSLVASYNSPLHF. The CDR3 bases are TGTGCCAGCAGTTTAGTGGCCTCCTATAATTCACCCCTCCACTTT.

The chain joins TRBV7-2 to TRBJ1-4, with D perhaps TRBD1 (6 bases). CDR3 length: 14 residues. V lost 6 bases, J lost 6 bases, and 14 bases lay in between. Germline V gene data show CDR1 as SGHTA and CDR2 as FQGNSA. The CDR3 DNA sequence: TGTGCCAGCAGACCAACAGGGAGGGATGAAAAACTGTTTTTT. This gives the protein CASRPTGRDEKLFF.

This chain connects TRBV21-1 to TRBJ1-5; TRBD1 is the table's D call and was not checked against the DNA. TRBV21-1 is a documented pseudogene. The CDR3 runs 16 residues. The CDR3 sequence: CASSKARAGINQPQHF. DNA for the CDR3: TGTGCCAGCAGCAAAGCTCGGGCAGGGATTAATCAGCCCCAGCATTTT.

The chain joins TRBV7-8 to TRBJ2-3; D is perhaps TRBD2 (6 bases). The V gene's germline CDR1 is SGHVS and CDR2 FQNEAQ. The CDR3 has 14 residues. Trimming pared 5 bases from V and 5 bases from J, leaving 14 bases between. CDR3 sequence reads: CASSEAGYLDTQYF. As DNA, the CDR3 is TGTGCCAGCAGCGAAGCGGGCTACCTAGATACGCAGTATTTT.

V usage is TRBV5-5 and J usage is TRBJ2-7, with TRBD2 matching 9 bases. The CDR3 contains 16 residues. V dropped 0 bases and J dropped 2; count of bases not matched to a gene: 6. Looked up from germline, CDR1 is SGHKS and CDR2 is YYEKEE (reference sequence). The CDR3 loop reads CASSLVAGGETYEQYF. The CDR3, as DNA: TGTGCCAGCAGCTTGGTGGCGGGGGGGGAAACCTACGAGCAGTACTTC.

The V call is TRBV5-5, the J call TRBJ1-6; 8 nucleotides match TRBD1. Trimming at V came to 0 bases and at J to 9 bases, leaving 2 bases not matched to a gene. Germline CDR1 reads SGHKS; CDR2 reads YYEKEE (reference sequence). CDR3 length: 14 amino acids. DNA for the CDR3: TGTGCCAGCAGCTTGGCGGGACAGGTTTCACCCCTCCACTTT. Translation gives CASSLAGQVSPLHF.

The J gene is TRBJ1-6, the V gene TRBV28; 10 nucleotides match TRBD1. Trimming took 5 bases from V and 9 from J; bases not matched to a gene: 10. Germline V gene sequence: CDR1 MDHEN, CDR2 SYDVKM. The CDR3 is 16 amino acids. In DNA, the CDR3 is TGTGCCAGCAGTGCACCCCGGGACAGGGGAGGTTCACCCCTCCACTTT. It encodes CASSAPRDRGGSPLHF. Combining the CDR3 with reference TRBV28 and TRBJ1-6 gives the whole variable domain DVKVTQSSRYLVKRTGEKVFLECVQDMDHENMFWYRQDPGLGLRLIYFSYDVKMKEKGDIPEGYSVSREKKERFSLILESASTNQTSMYLCASSAPRDRGGSPLHFGNGTRLTVT.

The genes are TRBV7-9 and TRBJ1-2; TRBD1 agrees at 12 bases. The CDR3 length is 14 residues. Per the germline V gene, CDR1 is SEHNR and CDR2 is FQNEAQ (reference sequence). V lost 6 bases, J lost 4 bases, and 3 bases stayed unmatched. The CDR3 reads CASSRDRGPYGYTF. The CDR3 nucleotides read TGTGCCAGCAGTAGGGACAGGGGGCCCTATGGCTACACCTTC.

V usage is TRBV18 and J usage is TRBJ2-3; no definite D call. CDR3 length: 13 residues. The ends were cut back, 6 bases at V and 3 bases at J, with 10 bases in the middle. Germline CDR1 KGHSH, CDR2 LQKENI. The CDR3 protein is CASSQRRTDTQYF. In DNA form, the CDR3 reads TGTGCCAGCTCCCAGCGTAGGACAGATACGCAGTATTTT.

V usage is TRBV18 and J usage is TRBJ1-5; 7 bases are shared with TRBD1. CDR1 KGHSH and CDR2 LQKENI come from the germline V gene. V lost 8 bases to trimming and J lost 6 bases; unmatched junction nucleotides: 7. The CDR3 extends over 13 amino acids. CDR3 coding DNA: TGTGCCAGCAAGACAGGGACCGGTCAGCCCCAGCATTTT. Encoded protein: CASKTGTGQPQHF.

The chain carries TRBV5-4 and TRBJ2-3; no firm D call. The CDR3 consists of 13 residues. V dropped 3 bases and J dropped 1 base, with 6 bases sitting between them. The V gene's germline CDR1 is SGHNT and CDR2 YYREEE (reference sequence). CDR3 in amino acids: CASSSGGTDTQYF. CDR3 DNA sequence: TGTGCCAGCAGCTCCGGTGGCACAGATACGCAGTATTTT.